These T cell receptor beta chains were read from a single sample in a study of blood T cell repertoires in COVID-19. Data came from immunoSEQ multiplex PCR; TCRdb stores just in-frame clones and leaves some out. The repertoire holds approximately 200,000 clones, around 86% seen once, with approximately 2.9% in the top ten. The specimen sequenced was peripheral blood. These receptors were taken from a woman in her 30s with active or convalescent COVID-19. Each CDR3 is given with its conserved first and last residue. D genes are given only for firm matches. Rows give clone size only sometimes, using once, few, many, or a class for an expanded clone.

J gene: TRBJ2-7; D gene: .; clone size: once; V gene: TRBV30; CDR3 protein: CADPTRPFYEQYF; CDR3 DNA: TGTGCCGACCCGACACGTCCATTTTACGAGCAGTACTTC
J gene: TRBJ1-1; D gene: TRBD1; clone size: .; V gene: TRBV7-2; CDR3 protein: CASSRLDRNEAFF; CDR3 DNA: TGTGCCAGCAGCCGTTTGGACAGGAATGAAGCTTTCTTT
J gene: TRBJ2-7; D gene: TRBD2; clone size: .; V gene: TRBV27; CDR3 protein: CASSLAGVGLAGWGEQYF; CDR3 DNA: TGTGCCAGCAGTTTAGCCGGGGTGGGACTAGCGGGATGGGGCGAGCAGTACTTC
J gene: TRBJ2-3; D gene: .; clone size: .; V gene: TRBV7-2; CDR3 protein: CASSLGASSTDTQYF; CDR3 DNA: TGTGCCAGCAGCTTAGGGGCCTCGAGCACAGATACGCAGTATTTT
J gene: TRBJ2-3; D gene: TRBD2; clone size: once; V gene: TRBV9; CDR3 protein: CASSHSGGGTDTQYF; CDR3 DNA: TGTGCCAGCAGCCATAGCGGGGGGGGCACAGATACGCAGTATTTT
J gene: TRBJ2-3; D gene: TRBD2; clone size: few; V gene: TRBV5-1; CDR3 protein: CASKLAGGLVDTQYF; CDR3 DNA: TGCGCCAGCAAACTAGCGGGGGGGCTGGTAGATACGCAGTATTTT
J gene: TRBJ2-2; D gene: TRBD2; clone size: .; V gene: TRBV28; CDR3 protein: CASSLRRRTSGTTGELFF; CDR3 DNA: TGTGCCAGCAGTTTAAGGCGTCGGACTAGCGGAACCACCGGGGAGCTGTTTTTT
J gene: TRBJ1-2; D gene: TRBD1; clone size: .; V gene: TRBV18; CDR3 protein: CASSARQGSRYGYAF; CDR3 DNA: TGTGCCAGCTCAGCCCGACAGGGGTCCCGCTATGGCTACGCCTTC
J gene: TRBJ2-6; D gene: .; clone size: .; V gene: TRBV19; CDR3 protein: CASSIKIGVSGANVLTF; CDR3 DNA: TGTGCCAGTAGTATAAAAATCGGGGTTTCCGGGGCCAACGTCCTGACTTTC
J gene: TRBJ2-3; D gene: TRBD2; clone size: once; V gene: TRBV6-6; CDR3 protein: CASSLWGGAGSTDTQYF; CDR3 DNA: TGTGCCAGCAGTCTTTGGGGAGGGGCAGGTAGCACAGATACGCAGTATTTT
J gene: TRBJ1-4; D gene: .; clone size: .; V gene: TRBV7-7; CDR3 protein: CASSRGGTANEKLFF; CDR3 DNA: TGTGCTAGCAGCCGGGGAGGGACGGCAAATGAAAAACTGTTTTTT
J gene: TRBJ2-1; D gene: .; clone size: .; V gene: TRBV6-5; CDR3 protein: CASSETGSGGEQFF; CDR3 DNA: TGTGCCAGCAGCGAGACAGGGTCCGGGGGTGAGCAGTTCTTC
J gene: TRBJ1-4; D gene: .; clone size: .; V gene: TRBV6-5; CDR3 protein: CASSYSGGAEKLFF; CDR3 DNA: TGTGCCAGCAGTTACTCCGGAGGGGCGGAAAAACTGTTTTTT
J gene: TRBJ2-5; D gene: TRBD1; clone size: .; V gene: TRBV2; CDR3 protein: CASRKDRYEETQYF; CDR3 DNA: TGTGCCAGCAGGAAGGACAGGTACGAAGAGACCCAGTACTTC
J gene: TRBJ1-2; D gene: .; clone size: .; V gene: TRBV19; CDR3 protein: CASSITRSGQTYGYTF; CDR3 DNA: TGTGCCAGTAGTATAACTAGGTCGGGACAAACCTATGGCTACACCTTC
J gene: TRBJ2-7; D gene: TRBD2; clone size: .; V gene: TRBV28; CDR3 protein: CASSSIAGGPYEQYF; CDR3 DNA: TGTGCCAGCAGTTCAATAGCGGGAGGACCCTACGAGCAGTACTTC
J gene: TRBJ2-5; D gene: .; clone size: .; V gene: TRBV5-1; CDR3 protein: CASSLQKEETQYF; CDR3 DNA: TGCGCCAGCAGCCTACAGAAAGAAGAGACCCAGTACTTC
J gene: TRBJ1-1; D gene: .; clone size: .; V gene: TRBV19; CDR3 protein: CASRPRRGANTEAFF; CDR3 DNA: TGTGCCAGTAGACCGAGAAGGGGCGCAAACACTGAAGCTTTCTTT
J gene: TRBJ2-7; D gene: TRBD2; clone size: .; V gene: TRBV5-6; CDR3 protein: CASSGGLAPYEQYF; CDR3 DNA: TGTGCCAGCAGCGGAGGACTAGCTCCCTACGAGCAGTACTTC
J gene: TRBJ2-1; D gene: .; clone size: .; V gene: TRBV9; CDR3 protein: CASSRQTRSYNEQFF; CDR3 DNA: TGTGCCAGCAGCAGACAGACCCGCTCCTACAATGAGCAGTTCTTC
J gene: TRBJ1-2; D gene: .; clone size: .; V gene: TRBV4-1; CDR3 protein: CASSLTGDVGYTF; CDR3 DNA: TGCGCCAGCAGCCTCACCGGGGATGTGGGCTACACCTTC
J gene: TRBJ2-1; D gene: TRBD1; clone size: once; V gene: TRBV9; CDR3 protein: CASSVTTGWSSYNEQFF; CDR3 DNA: TGTGCCAGCAGCGTAACGACAGGGTGGAGCTCCTACAATGAGCAGTTCTTC
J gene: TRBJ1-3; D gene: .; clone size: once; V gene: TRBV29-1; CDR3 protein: CSVEDTVLSGNTIYF; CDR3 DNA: TGCAGCGTTGAGGACACAGTACTCTCTGGAAACACCATATATTTT